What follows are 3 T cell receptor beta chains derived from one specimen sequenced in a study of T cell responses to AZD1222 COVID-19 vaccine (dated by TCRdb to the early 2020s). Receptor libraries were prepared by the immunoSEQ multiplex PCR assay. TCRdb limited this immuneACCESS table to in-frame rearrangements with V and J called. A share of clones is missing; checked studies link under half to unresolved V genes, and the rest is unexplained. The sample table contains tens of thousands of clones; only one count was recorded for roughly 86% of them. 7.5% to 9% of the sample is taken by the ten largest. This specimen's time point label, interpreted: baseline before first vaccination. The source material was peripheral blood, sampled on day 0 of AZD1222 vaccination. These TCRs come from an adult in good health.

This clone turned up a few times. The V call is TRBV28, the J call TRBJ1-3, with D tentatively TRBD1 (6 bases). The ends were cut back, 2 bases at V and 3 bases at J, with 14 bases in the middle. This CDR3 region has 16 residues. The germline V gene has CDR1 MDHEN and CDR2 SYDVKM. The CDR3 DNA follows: TGTGCCAGCAGTTTAAATTTGGGGGCAAGTGGAAACACCATATATTTT. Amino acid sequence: CASSLNLGASGNTIYF.

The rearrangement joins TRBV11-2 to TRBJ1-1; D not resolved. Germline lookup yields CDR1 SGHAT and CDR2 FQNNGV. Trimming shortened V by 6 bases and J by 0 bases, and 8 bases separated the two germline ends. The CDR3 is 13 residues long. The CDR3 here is CASRYSMNTEAFF. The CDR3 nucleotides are TGTGCCAGCAGATACAGTATGAACACTGAAGCTTTCTTT.

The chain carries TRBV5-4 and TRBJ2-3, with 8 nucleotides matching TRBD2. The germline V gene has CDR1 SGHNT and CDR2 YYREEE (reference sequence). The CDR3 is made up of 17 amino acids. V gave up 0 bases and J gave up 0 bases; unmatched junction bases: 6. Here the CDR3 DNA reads TGTGCCAGCAGCTTGGCCCCAGCGGGGGCTAGCACAGATACGCAGTATTTT. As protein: CASSLAPAGASTDTQYF.